A single sample gave rise to the 22 T cell receptor beta chains below, sequenced in a study of technical replicates of blood from a few donors. Profiling relied on immunoSEQ multiplex PCR, and the TCRdb table lists in-frame clones only, not all of them. The table includes about 72,000 clones, 92% detected once. Sequencing was done on a sample of T cells isolated from PBMCs. These TCRs come from a human donor in good health.

This sequence joins TRBV28 and TRBJ1-1; D remains unclear. The CDR3 covers 12 residues. V gave up 3 bases and J gave up 10 bases, with 12 bases separating them. The germline V gene encodes CDR1 MDHEN and CDR2 SYDVKM. The CDR3 region has the DNA TGTGCCAGCAGTTTCAGTGACAAGCCAGCTTTCTTT. The encoded protein is CASSFSDKPAFF.

The chain combines TRBV7-3 with TRBJ2-2, with 9 bases identical to TRBD2. Trimming removed 5 bases from V and 4 bases from J; junction bases left unmatched: 8. This CDR3 region has 16 residues. Germline CDR1 is SGHTA and CDR2 is FQGTGA. DNA of the CDR3: TGTGCCAGCAGCCAAATGACTAGCGGATCCACCGGGGAGCTGTTTTTT. The encoded protein is CASSQMTSGSTGELFF.

The rearrangement joins TRBV18 to TRBJ1-3, with D tentatively TRBD1 (6 bases). Looked up from germline, CDR1 is KGHSH and CDR2 is LQKENI. The CDR3 has 16 amino acids. Deletions cut 3 bases from V and 0 bases from J, with 12 bases between. The CDR3 sequence is CASSPWDIRSGNTIYF. CDR3 bases: TGTGCCAGCTCACCTTGGGACATCCGCTCTGGAAACACCATATATTTT.

The chain couples TRBV5-4 to TRBJ1-1, with 11 nucleotides matching TRBD1. The CDR3 contains 13 residues. V was clipped by 3 bases and J by 5 bases; unmatched bases: 0. Germline CDR1 and CDR2: SGHNT and YYREEE (reference sequence). CDR3 sequence reads: CASSWDRGTEAFF. The DNA for the CDR3 is TGTGCCAGCAGCTGGGACAGGGGGACTGAAGCTTTCTTT.

The rearrangement uses TRBV29-1 and TRBJ2-7, with a tentative D call TRBD2 (6 bases). Trimming cost V 4 bases and J 1 base, with 8 bases left between them. Germline assignment: CDR1 SQVTM and CDR2 ANQGSEA. The CDR3 is 12 residues long. CDR3 coding DNA: TGCAGCGTTGTGCGGGGATCCTACGAGCAGTACTTC. Amino acid sequence: CSVVRGSYEQYF.

The genes are TRBV2 and TRBJ2-6; perhaps TRBD2 as D (5 bases). Trimming took 4 bases from V and 2 from J, leaving 21 bases between them. CDR3 length: 19 amino acids. Germline V gives CDR1 SNHLY, CDR2 FYNNEI. The CDR3 protein is CASSARRGPSLTGANVLTF. As DNA, the CDR3 is TGTGCCAGCAGTGCCCGTAGAGGGCCCTCATTGACTGGGGCCAACGTCCTGACTTTC.

This clone came up once. The chain couples TRBV10-3 to TRBJ1-2, with TRBD1 matching over 8 bases. V shed 4 bases and J 2 bases; nucleotides not matched to a gene: 9. This CDR3 is built from 16 residues. Germline V CDR1 and CDR2: ENHRY, SYGVKD. CDR3 in amino acids: CAISAGGTGRNYGYTF. The DNA of the CDR3 is TGTGCCATCAGTGCAGGAGGGACAGGACGGAACTATGGCTACACCTTC.

V and J are TRBV9 and TRBJ2-1, with D maybe TRBD1 (5 bases). Germline V gene lookup returns CDR1 SGDLS and CDR2 YYNGEE. The CDR3 loop spans 14 amino acids. Trimming left V 4 bases short and J 0 bases short, with 8 bases between. As DNA, the CDR3 is TGTGCCAGCAGCCGGACACCCTCCTACAATGAGCAGTTCTTC. This gives the protein CASSRTPSYNEQFF. The full variable domain, completed using reference TRBV9 and TRBJ2-1, is DSGVTQTPKHLITATGQRVTLRCSPRSGDLSVYWYQQSLDQGLQFLIQYYNGEERAKGNILERFSAQQFPDLHSELNLSSLELGDSALYFCASSRTPSYNEQFFGPGTRLTVL.

V and J are TRBV9 and TRBJ2-1; TRBD2 matches 10 bases. The V and J ends lost 2 bases and 8 bases, in that order; junction bases with no gene match: 7. Germline CDR1 SGDLS, CDR2 YYNGEE. The CDR3 extends over 15 amino acids. CDR3 in amino acids: CASSVRRTSGDEQFF. The CDR3 DNA reads TGTGCCAGCAGCGTCCGACGGACTAGCGGCGATGAGCAGTTCTTC.

The V call is TRBV15, the J call TRBJ2-7; 7 positions agree with TRBD2. The CDR3 loop spans 16 amino acids. Germline V CDR1 and CDR2: LNHNV, YYDKDF (reference sequence). V lost 1 base and J lost 3; bases outside the gene matches: 9. Here the CDR3 reads CATSRGWPSGFYEQYF. The DNA for the CDR3 is TGTGCCACCAGCAGAGGTTGGCCTAGCGGTTTCTACGAGCAGTACTTC.

The chain carries TRBV7-2 and TRBJ2-2; 7 bases match TRBD1. The V segment lost 4 bases and the J segment 3 bases; nucleotides outside the gene matches: 5. CDR1 and CDR2 (germline): SGHTA, FQGNSA. The CDR3 is 15 residues long. CDR3: CASSSATGYTGELFF. In DNA, the CDR3 is TGTGCCAGCAGCTCCGCGACAGGGTACACCGGGGAGCTGTTTTTT.

This chain links TRBV19 with TRBJ2-1; 11 bases are shared with TRBD2. Germline CDR1 is LNHDA and CDR2 is SQIVND (reference sequence). This CDR3 comprises 15 residues. The trim removed 4 bases at V and 9 bases at J, leaving 8 bases unmatched. In DNA form, the CDR3 reads TGTGCCAGTAGTAGCCGGACTAGCGGGCTCGGTGAGCAGTTCTTC. Translating it yields CASSSRTSGLGEQFF.

V usage is TRBV7-8 and J usage is TRBJ1-1; D is unresolved. The CDR3 is 11 amino acids. V dropped 5 bases and J dropped 3 bases, with 4 bases sitting between them. Per germline, CDR1 SGHVS and CDR2 FQNEAQ. The CDR3 DNA reads TGTGCCAGCAGCCTCCACACTGAAGCTTTCTTT. This gives the protein CASSLHTEAFF.

The chain carries TRBV7-2 and TRBJ2-5; the D gene is possibly TRBD2 (5 bases). Germline assignment: CDR1 SGHTA and CDR2 FQGNSA. The CDR3 has 14 amino acids. Trimming removed 1 base at V and 0 bases at J, with 6 bases between. In DNA form, the CDR3 reads TGTGCCAGCAGCTTAGTGGAGGACCAAGAGACCCAGTACTTC. This gives the protein CASSLVEDQETQYF.

The genes are TRBV11-3 and TRBJ2-2; D possibly corresponds to TRBD2 (6 bases). The CDR3 totals 17 residues. V gave up 2 bases and J gave up 2 bases, with 15 bases separating them. CDR1 is SGHNT, CDR2 YENEEA, per germline. The CDR3 loop reads CASSLRRAGPNTGELFF. The CDR3 DNA reads TGTGCCAGCAGCTTAAGGAGGGCGGGGCCAAACACCGGGGAGCTGTTTTTT.

This chain connects TRBV27 to TRBJ2-1; weak D call: TRBD1 (6 bases). CDR3 length equals 13 residues. Trimming removed 3 bases from V and 4 bases from J, with 7 bases in between. Per the germline V gene, CDR1 is MNHEY and CDR2 is SMNVEV (reference sequence). The CDR3 here is CASSLTGYNEQFF. The CDR3 DNA follows: TGTGCCAGCAGTTTGACAGGTTACAATGAGCAGTTCTTC.

V and J are TRBV6-1 and TRBJ2-7; TRBD2 might be the D (5 bases). This CDR3 has 14 residues. CDR1 is MNHNS and CDR2 is SASEGT in the germline V gene. V was pared by 2 bases and J by 5 bases, with 13 bases between. The CDR3 reads CASSESLGSHEQYF. The CDR3 DNA follows: TGTGCCAGCAGTGAATCGTTAGGGAGCCACGAGCAGTACTTC.

The chain carries TRBV6-1 and TRBJ2-3, with 9 bases fitting TRBD2. Trimming took 3 bases from V and 4 from J; bases not matched to a gene: 5. Per the germline V gene, CDR1 is MNHNS and CDR2 is SASEGT. The CDR3 is made up of 15 amino acids. DNA of the CDR3: TGTGCCAGCAGTGATCGGGCTAGCGGGGCAGATACGCAGTATTTT. Protein sequence: CASSDRASGADTQYF.

This clone is a singleton in its sample. The V and J genes are TRBV6-1 and TRBJ2-5; weak D call: TRBD2 (6 bases). V was clipped by 11 bases and J by 2 bases, with 12 bases between them. This CDR3 comprises 12 residues. CDR1 and CDR2 from the germline V gene are MNHNS and SASEGT. This CDR3 is CAGGLSQETQYF. Here the CDR3 DNA reads TGTGCCGGGGGACTGAGTCAAGAGACCCAGTACTTC.

The V gene is TRBV6-5, the J gene TRBJ2-5, with 11 bases fitting TRBD1. The germline CDR1 and CDR2 sequences are MNHEY and SVGAGI. The CDR3 runs to 15 residues. V shed 6 bases and J 5 bases; nucleotides not matched to a gene: 8. As DNA, the CDR3 is TGTGCCAGCAGACCATGGACAGGGGGCTTGGAGACCCAGTACTTC. Encoded protein: CASRPWTGGLETQYF.

The sample holds one count of this clone. This chain links TRBV30 with TRBJ2-1; the D is unclear. V was shortened by 3 bases and J by 7 bases, with 7 bases between the two germline ends. Per the germline V gene, CDR1 is GTSNPN and CDR2 is SVGIG (reference sequence). The CDR3 has 11 residues. CDR3 DNA: TGTGCCTGGAGCCTTCTTAATGAGCAGTTCTTC. It yields the protein CAWSLLNEQFF. The entire variable domain, with the rest obtained from reference TRBV30 and TRBJ2-1, is as follows: SQTIHQWPATLVQPVGSPLSLECTVEGTSNPNLYWYRQAAGRGLQLLFYSVGIGQISSEVPQNLSASRPQDRQFILSSKKLLLSDSGFYLCAWSLLNEQFFGPGTRLTVL.

The chain joins TRBV2 to TRBJ2-1; 12 bases agree with TRBD2. Per the germline V gene, CDR1 is SNHLY and CDR2 is FYNNEI. Trimming cost V 7 bases and J 5 bases; bases outside gene matches: 9. This CDR3 spans 16 amino acids. The CDR3 loop is CASIPGTSGPDNEQFF. Written as DNA, the CDR3 is TGTGCCAGCATCCCCGGGACTAGCGGGCCAGACAATGAGCAGTTCTTC.